Shown below are 11 T cell receptor beta chains from a single sample sequenced in a study of blood T cell repertoires in COVID-19. Libraries were prepared by immunoSEQ multiplex PCR; TCRdb keeps only in-frame clonotypes and omits some of them. The sample has 40,000 to 55,000 clones, approximately 82% seen once; the top ten hold under 6.5%. Sequencing input: PBMCs or T cells enriched from blood (not recorded which). The receptors stem from a woman aged 45-59 years with acute COVID-19.

In this sample, this clone turned up a few times. The rearrangement uses TRBV3-1 (or the pseudogene TRBV3-2) and TRBJ1-1; 9 bases agree with TRBD1. V lost 2 bases, J lost 5 bases, and 3 bases stayed unmatched. The CDR3 spans 14 residues. CDR1 and CDR2 from the germline V gene are LGHDT and YNNKEL (reference sequence). This CDR3 reads CASSQFDRGTEAFF. CDR3 DNA: TGTGCCAGCAGCCAATTCGACAGGGGGACTGAAGCTTTCTTT.

J is TRBJ2-7 and V is TRBV6-5, with TRBD2 matching 11 bases. Trimming removed 11 bases from V and 5 bases from J; junction bases left unmatched: 8. The CDR3 has 13 amino acids. Germline assignment: CDR1 MNHEY and CDR2 SVGAGI. Here the CDR3 reads CAVPGLAVHEQYF. The CDR3 bases are TGTGCCGTCCCGGGACTAGCGGTCCACGAGCAGTACTTC.

This clone was seen a single time. V usage is TRBV30 and J usage is TRBJ2-5, with 7 bases identical to TRBD2. The ends lost 4 bases at V and 5 bases at J; junction bases unmatched: 7. This CDR3 contains 13 residues. Germline V gives CDR1 GTSNPN, CDR2 SVGIG (reference sequence). The chain's CDR3 is CAWNPGGMETQYF. CDR3 in DNA: TGTGCCTGGAACCCCGGGGGGATGGAGACCCAGTACTTC.

This clone was observed a single time. The V call is TRBV4-1, the J call TRBJ2-7; D uncertain. Germline-derived CDR1 and CDR2 are MGHRA and YSYEKL. Trimming pared 0 bases from V and 9 bases from J, leaving 21 bases between. The CDR3 loop spans 16 amino acids. The CDR3 sequence is CASSQDPTDTRQGQYF. The CDR3 DNA reads as TGCGCCAGCAGCCAAGATCCGACCGACACCCGACAAGGGCAGTACTTC.

The chain employs TRBV5-4 and TRBJ2-3; unclear D gene. Germline V lookup: CDR1 SGHNT, CDR2 YYREEE (reference sequence). V was trimmed by 0 bases and J by 0 bases, leaving 11 bases between them. The CDR3 is 16 residues long. For the CDR3, the DNA is TGTGCCAGCAGCTTGGCCCCTTTGACTAGCACAGATACGCAGTATTTT. This translates into CASSLAPLTSTDTQYF.

The V gene is TRBV20-1, the J gene TRBJ2-5; 7 bases map to TRBD2. J lost 5 bases, V lost 3 bases, and 6 bases had no gene match. The CDR3 has 13 amino acids. The germline gives CDR1 DFQATT, CDR2 SNEGSKA (reference sequence). The CDR3 DNA sequence: TGCAGTGCTAGTGCTAGCGGTGGGGAGACCCAGTACTTC. As protein: CSASASGGETQYF.

The chain has TRBV5-1 and TRBJ2-2; D is perhaps TRBD1 (6 bases). Deletions cut 5 bases from V and 6 bases from J, with 17 bases between. Germline V gene lookup returns CDR1 SGHRS and CDR2 YFSETQ. This CDR3 has 15 amino acids. The DNA of the CDR3 is TGCGCCAGCAGAGACAGGTCCGGTTTCCCCGGGGAGCTGTTTTTT. This translates into CASRDRSGFPGELFF.

This clone was detected once. The chain carries TRBV19 and TRBJ1-2; D ambiguous. This CDR3 contains 15 residues. V lost 2 bases to trimming and J lost 6 bases, with 16 bases between them. Germline CDR1 LNHDA, CDR2 SQIVND (reference sequence). The CDR3 nucleotides are TGTGCCAGTAGTATACAGTTAGAGGGCCCTGATGGCTACACCTTC. Translation: CASSIQLEGPDGYTF.

This sequence joins TRBV18 and TRBJ2-3, with 12 bases lining up with TRBD2. Per the germline V gene, CDR1 is KGHSH and CDR2 is LQKENI. The CDR3 consists of 16 residues. Trimming took 2 bases from V and 5 from J; bases not matched to a gene: 5. CDR3 DNA sequence: TGTGCCAGCTCACCAACGACTAGCGGGGGTAAAGATACGCAGTATTTT. Translated: CASSPTTSGGKDTQYF.

The rearrangement uses TRBV6-5 and TRBJ1-4, with TRBD1 matching 12 bases. Germline V gives CDR1 MNHEY, CDR2 SVGAGI. The V gene end was trimmed by 5 bases and the J gene end by 5 bases; junction bases not matched to a gene: 3. The CDR3 extends over 15 amino acids. The DNA for the CDR3 is TGTGCCAGCAGTACGGGACAGGGGGCGAATGAAAAACTGTTTTTT. Translating gives CASSTGQGANEKLFF.

J is TRBJ2-1 and V is TRBV6-2 or TRBV6-3, with no clear D. Trimming cost V 4 bases and J 7 bases, with 8 bases left between them. The CDR3 sequence is 12 residues long. Germline V CDR1 and CDR2: MNHEY, SVGEGT. CDR3 amino acids: CASSFTRNEQFF. The CDR3 DNA is TGTGCCAGCAGTTTTACTCGTAATGAGCAGTTCTTC.